One T cell receptor (beta chain) is described in this entry. Its specificity is unknown. The repertoire was sequenced with immunoSEQ multiplex PCR; TCRdb's copy has only in-frame clones and lacks some. In the table there are 100,000 to 150,000 clones, around 86% of which are singletons. This specimen belongs to a study of T cell responses to AZD1222 COVID-19 vaccine. Whole-study results and caveats: It was only 6 or 7 AZD1222 recipients who were seropositive at baseline.

This CDR3 is 17 amino acids long. J lost 7 bases, V lost 7 bases, and 12 bases had no gene match. CDR1 and CDR2 from the germline V gene are ENHRY and SYGVKD. The source was peripheral blood, collected on day 0 of AZD1222 vaccination. J is TRBJ1-6 and V is TRBV10-3, with 11 bases identical to TRBD1. The TCR comes from an adult in good health. The CDR3 nucleotides are TGTGCCATCACTCCCGGGACAGGGGGGCCTTTGAATTCACCCCTCCACTTT. Its protein product is CAITPGTGGPLNSPLHF.